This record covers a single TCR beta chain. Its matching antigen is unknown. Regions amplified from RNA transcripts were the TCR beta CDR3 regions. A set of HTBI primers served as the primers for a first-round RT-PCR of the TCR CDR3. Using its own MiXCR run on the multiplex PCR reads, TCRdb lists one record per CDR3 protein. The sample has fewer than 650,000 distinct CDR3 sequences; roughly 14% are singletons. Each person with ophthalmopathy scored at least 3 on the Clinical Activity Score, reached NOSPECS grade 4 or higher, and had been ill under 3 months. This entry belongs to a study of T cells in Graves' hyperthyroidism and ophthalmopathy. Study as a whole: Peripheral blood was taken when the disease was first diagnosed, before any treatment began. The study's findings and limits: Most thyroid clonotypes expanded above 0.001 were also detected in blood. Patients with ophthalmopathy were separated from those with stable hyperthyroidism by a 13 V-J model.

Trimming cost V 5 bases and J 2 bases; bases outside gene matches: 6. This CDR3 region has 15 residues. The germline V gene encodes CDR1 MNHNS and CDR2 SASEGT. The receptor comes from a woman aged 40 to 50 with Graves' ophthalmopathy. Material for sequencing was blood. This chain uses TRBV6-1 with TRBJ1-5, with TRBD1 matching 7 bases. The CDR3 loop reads CASSRWQGGNQPQHF. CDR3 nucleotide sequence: TGTGCCAGCAGTCGATGGCAGGGGGGCAATCAGCCCCAGCATTTT.